These 10 T cell receptor beta chains came from one sample sequenced in a study of shared clonotypes between healthy human individuals. CD45RO-negative, CCR7-positively selected cells formed the naive CD8 fraction, excluding terminally differentiated effector memory CD45RA+ cells. Sequenced by immunoSEQ multiplex PCR; TCRdb stores in-frame clones only, minus some. The sample contains approximately 840,000 clones, 96% of which appear only once. The sequenced sample consisted of naive CD8+ T cells sorted from blood. These TCRs come from a man aged 25 to 40 in good health.

The chain has TRBV7-9 and TRBJ2-2, with 8 bases aligning to TRBD2. This CDR3 is 15 amino acids long. Germline CDR1 SEHNR, CDR2 FQNEAQ (reference sequence). The V gene end was trimmed by 6 bases and the J gene end by 2 bases; junction bases not matched to a gene: 5. CDR3 protein: CASRGLAGNTGELFF. DNA of the CDR3: TGTGCCAGCAGGGGGCTAGCGGGTAACACCGGGGAGCTGTTTTTT.

The rearrangement links TRBV10-3 to TRBJ2-7, with 10 bases lining up with TRBD2. CDR1 and CDR2 (germline): ENHRY, SYGVKD. The CDR3 is made up of 15 amino acids. V was pared by 10 bases and J by 5 bases, with 14 bases of the junction left unmatched. The CDR3 region is CATFPGTSVIHEQYF. In DNA, the CDR3 is TGTGCCACCTTTCCCGGGACTAGCGTAATTCACGAGCAGTACTTC.

The chain links TRBV7-9 to TRBJ2-1, with TRBD2 matching over 11 bases. This CDR3 comprises 15 residues. V shed 3 bases, J shed 7 bases, and the junction held 5 bases outside the gene matches. Germline V CDR1 and CDR2: SEHNR, FQNEAQ (reference sequence). CDR3 loop: CASSFLAGGENEQFF. In DNA, the CDR3 is TGTGCCAGCAGCTTCTTAGCGGGAGGGGAGAATGAGCAGTTCTTC.

The V and J genes are TRBV29-1 and TRBJ2-1, with 13 positions matching TRBD2. Per germline, CDR1 SQVTM and CDR2 ANQGSEA. J gave up 4 bases and V 1 base, and 7 bases lay outside the gene matches. There are 17 residues in the CDR3. The CDR3 is CSVEGGTSGTFYNEQFF. The CDR3 DNA is TGCAGCGTTGAAGGAGGGACTAGCGGGACTTTTTACAATGAGCAGTTCTTC.

The chain links TRBV27 to TRBJ2-7; perhaps TRBD1 as D (5 bases). The CDR3 runs 14 residues. V was cut by 5 bases and J by 0 bases, with 11 bases left in between. Germline V gives CDR1 MNHEY, CDR2 SMNVEV (reference sequence). The CDR3 coding sequence is TGTGCCAGCAGTCGAGGCGACAGCTCCTACGAGCAGTACTTC. This encodes CASSRGDSSYEQYF.

This clone has a single count. The chain is built from TRBV6-6 and TRBJ1-2; possibly TRBD1 for D (6 bases). Trimming left V 3 bases short and J 2 bases short, with 16 bases between. Germline CDR1 MNHNY, CDR2 SVGAGI (reference sequence). The CDR3 length is 16 residues. The CDR3 nucleotides are TGTGCCAGCAGTTATCACCCCGGGACAACAAACTATGGCTACACCTTC. This translates into CASSYHPGTTNYGYTF.

The chain uses TRBV9 and TRBJ2-2; unclear D gene. CDR1 is SGDLS and CDR2 is YYNGEE in the germline V gene. This CDR3 is 13 amino acids long. V lost 3 bases, J lost 6 bases, and 9 bases lay in between. The CDR3 DNA reads TGTGCCAGCAGCGCCGGTTCTCCCGGGGAGCTGTTTTTT. It yields the protein CASSAGSPGELFF.

The CDR3 DNA is TGTGCCACTCTGGGACAGACTAACTATGGCTACACCTTC. This translates into CATLGQTNYGYTF. The V gene is TRBV10-3, the J gene TRBJ1-2; 7 nucleotides match TRBD1. Germline CDR1 ENHRY, CDR2 SYGVKD. The J segment lost 0 bases and the V segment lost 10 bases, leaving 5 bases of the junction unmatched. This CDR3 has 13 residues.

This chain connects TRBV27 to TRBJ2-1; TRBD2 matches 9 bases. The CDR3 length is 16 residues. J gave up 6 bases and V 5 bases, and 11 bases lay outside the gene matches. Germline V gene lookup returns CDR1 MNHEY and CDR2 SMNVEV (reference sequence). CDR3 bases: TGTGCCAGCAGTCACCTCGCTAGCGGGAACGGCAATGAGCAGTTCTTC. As protein: CASSHLASGNGNEQFF.

Worth noting for this clone: The same CDR3 arises from other DNA sequences in this sample as well. This chain joins TRBV28 and TRBJ2-7; D unclear. Trimming cost V 6 bases and J 0 bases, with 3 bases left between them. Germline lookup yields CDR1 MDHEN and CDR2 SYDVKM. The CDR3 is 11 amino acids. CDR3 sequence: CASSTSYEQYF. CDR3 sequence (DNA): TGTGCCAGCAGCACCTCCTACGAGCAGTACTTC.